The entry that follows covers one T cell receptor beta chain sequence. Seattle patients were enrolled during active infection and followed longitudinally. This entry is derived from a study of blood T cell repertoires in COVID-19. Here immunoSEQ multiplex PCR was the method, and the copy in TCRdb shows in-frame clones only, minus some. This table has about 190,000 clones, approximately 85% appearing once. Trimming took off 7 bases at V and 1 base at J, with 10 bases between the two ends. CDR3 length equals 14 residues. Germline CDR1 reads LNHDA; CDR2 reads SQIVND (reference sequence). This TCR was sampled from a man of 80 years or more with COVID-19, enrolled during active disease. Sequencing input: peripheral blood. The V gene is TRBV19, the J gene TRBJ2-2; no definite D call. CDR3 residues: CASKARMNTGELFF. CDR3 bases: TGTGCCAGTAAGGCGCGGATGAACACCGGGGAGCTGTTTTTT.